This note documents a single TCR beta chain sequence. The sample belongs to a study of blood T cell repertoires in COVID-19. The overall study: The origin of the acute and convalescent COVID-19 samples was the United States, Italy and Spain. T cells, B-cell-depleted T cells, or PBMCs supplied cDNA or gDNA.

Germline lookup yields CDR1 ENHRY and CDR2 SYGVKD. The V gene lost 2 bases and the J gene lost 0 bases, with 20 bases spanning the gap. The CDR3 is made up of 18 amino acids. In the study's own analysis: It was from reference gene primer amplification that nucleated cell counts were estimated. Produced via immunoSEQ multiplex PCR; TCRdb's table is partial and in-frame only. That table supplies the V and J calls and clone size; D and trimming were determined from the DNA. This sample has around 100,000 clones; approximately 80% occur once, and the top ten carry about 24%. Source material: peripheral blood. This chain joins TRBV10-3 and TRBJ2-7; maybe TRBD1 (6 bases). The origin of this receptor is a human donor in a cohort sampled during active COVID-19. The CDR3 sequence is CAISELRTVQSGSYEQYF. DNA of the CDR3: TGTGCCATCAGTGAGCTTCGGACAGTACAATCGGGCTCCTACGAGCAGTACTTC.